This record concerns one T cell receptor beta chain sequence. This entry comes from a study of blood T cell repertoires in COVID-19. The wider study: Whether acute or convalescent, the COVID-19 samples came from the United States, Italy and Spain. The cDNA or gDNA used as material had been derived from T cells, B-cell-depleted T cells, or PBMCs.

Those enrolled, adults aged roughly 18 to 89 years, came from 24 US areas. Original analysis: Counts of nucleated cells, estimated from reference gene primer amplification, were obtained. Measured with immunoSEQ multiplex PCR; TCRdb has only the in-frame clones, and not every one. Clone size and the V and J calls come from that table; the DNA yielded D and trimming. The sample consists of about 220,000 clones, 82% of them appearing once. The TCR sequence derives from an older woman who had recovered from COVID-19. Source material: PBMCs or T cells enriched from blood (not recorded which).

The CDR3 loop reads CASRGDSLNTEAFF. CDR3 in DNA: TGTGCCAGCAGGGGGGACAGCTTGAACACTGAAGCTTTCTTT. The rearrangement joins TRBV2 to TRBJ1-1; TRBD1 matches 7 bases. The germline gives CDR1 SNHLY, CDR2 FYNNEI. The junction had 4 bases not matched to a gene; V was cut back by 6 bases and J by 0 bases. The CDR3 extends over 14 amino acids.